This paragraph covers one T cell receptor (beta chain) sequence. The CDR3 sequence is 15 residues long. Germline trimming cut 3 bases from V and 6 bases from J; bases unmatched to any gene: 6. Germline CDR1 and CDR2: SGHTA and FQGNSA. As handled by the study authors: The assay estimated nucleated cells by amplifying reference gene primers. Assay used: immunoSEQ multiplex PCR; TCRdb lists only in-frame clones, some missing. Clone size and the V and J calls come from that table; the DNA yielded D and trimming. The sample lists around 150,000 clones, about 79% occurring once. The data were obtained in a study of blood T cell repertoires in COVID-19. Across the whole study: Acute-phase and convalescent COVID-19 samples originated in the United States, Italy and Spain. In each case, the material was cDNA or gDNA derived from T cells, B-cell-depleted T cells, or PBMCs.

Sequences were obtained from peripheral blood. This sequence was found in a woman between 50 and 59 years old in a cohort sampled during active or convalescent COVID-19. The chain links TRBV7-2 to TRBJ2-3, with 10 bases lining up with TRBD1. The DNA for the CDR3 is TGTGCCAGCAGCTTTTTCGTGACAGGGGGCGATACGCAGTATTTT. The encoded protein is CASSFFVTGGDTQYF.